Shown below are 5 T cell receptor beta chains from a single sample sequenced in a study of blood T cell repertoires in COVID-19. Sequencing was performed with immunoSEQ multiplex PCR; in TCRdb, only in-frame clones are kept and a portion is missing. Of 200,000 or so clones detected, around 86% appear once; the ten largest clones hold 5.9%. Sequenced: peripheral blood. These receptors were taken from an older man with acute or convalescent COVID-19.

V is TRBV10-3 and J is TRBJ1-1; D is unclear. CDR3 length equals 16 residues. Deletions cut 0 bases from V and 1 base from J, with 12 bases between. The germline CDR1 and CDR2 sequences are ENHRY and SYGVKD. The CDR3 is CAISESLGTGNTEAFF. The CDR3 region has the DNA TGTGCCATCAGTGAGTCCCTCGGCACGGGGAACACTGAAGCTTTCTTT.

V usage is TRBV28 and J usage is TRBJ1-4; unclear D gene. CDR3 length equals 18 residues. Germline V lookup: CDR1 MDHEN, CDR2 SYDVKM. The ends were cut back, 1 base at V and 0 bases at J, with 15 bases in the middle. The CDR3 sequence: CASSLFTGGTPTNEKLFF. CDR3 in DNA: TGTGCCAGCAGTTTATTTACGGGTGGTACCCCAACTAATGAAAAACTGTTTTTT. The full variable domain, rest sourced from reference TRBV28 and TRBJ1-4, is DVKVTQSSRYLVKRTGEKVFLECVQDMDHENMFWYRQDPGLGLRLIYFSYDVKMKEKGDIPEGYSVSREKKERFSLILESASTNQTSMYLCASSLFTGGTPTNEKLFFGSGTQLSVL.

This clone came up a few times. The chain recombines TRBV6-2 or TRBV6-3 with TRBJ1-1, with TRBD1 matching over 9 bases. Per the germline V gene, CDR1 is MNHEY and CDR2 is SVGEGT. V lost 6 bases to trimming and J lost 5 bases; unmatched junction nucleotides: 16. This CDR3 is built from 17 residues. DNA of the CDR3: TGTGCCAGCAGCCCTCTGGGAACAGGGGGCCCGAGAACTGAAGCTTTCTTT. This translates into CASSPLGTGGPRTEAFF.

This clone was observed a few times. The J gene is TRBJ2-7, the V gene TRBV6-2 or TRBV6-3, with D uncertain. The length of the CDR3 is 13 residues. Trimming left V 4 bases short and J 0 bases short, with 7 bases between. Germline loops: CDR1 MNHEY, CDR2 SVGEGT. The CDR3 here is CASSSGVSYEQYF. CDR3 bases: TGTGCCAGCAGTTCAGGTGTCTCCTACGAGCAGTACTTC.

The rearrangement uses TRBV27 and TRBJ2-1; D is unclear. This CDR3 is 14 amino acids long. V dropped 5 bases and J dropped 4 bases, with 12 bases sitting between them. Germline V gene data show CDR1 as MNHEY and CDR2 as SMNVEV (reference sequence). The CDR3 DNA reads as TGTGCCAGCAGTCGACGCGACTGGTACAATGAGCAGTTCTTC. Protein product: CASSRRDWYNEQFF.